The clone carrying this TCR beta chain was seen ten or more times. Both iRepertoire HTBI primers and Arm-PCR of CDR3 regions were used to build the TCR beta libraries. TCRdb reprocessed the multiplex PCR reads with MiXCR, giving one entry per CDR3 protein. The repertoire holds some 350,000 distinct CDR3 sequences, with 15% to 20% as singletons. Time point here: newly diagnosed GD, antithyroid drugs for less than 3 months. Extracted PBMC RNA gave rise to the TCR library. Trimming took 8 bases from V and 0 from J, leaving 13 bases between them. Per the germline V gene, CDR1 is ENHRY and CDR2 is SYGVKD. The CDR3 has 14 residues. These data come from a study of regulatory T cells in long-lasting Graves disease. This same sample was also taken into another study, of T cells in Graves' hyperthyroidism and ophthalmopathy. Turning to that study: TCR CDR3 underwent first-round RT-PCR with the HTBI primer set.

The sequence was collected from a woman between 18 and 29 years old with Graves disease. The starting material was peripheral blood mononuclear cells (PBMCs), obtained at new diagnosis, from a patient treated with antithyroid drugs. J is TRBJ1-1 and V is TRBV10-3; perhaps TRBD1 as D (5 bases). This chain's CDR3 is CAIAAGTMNTEAFF. The CDR3 DNA follows: TGTGCCATCGCTGCAGGGACCATGAACACTGAAGCTTTCTTT.